The present T cell receptor beta chain was sequenced within a study of cytomegalovirus exposure and HLA in healthy donors. Clones were read by immunoSEQ multiplex PCR, and TCRdb kept only the in-frame ones, dropping some. Of some 180,000 clones listed, around nine tenths are singletons. On this clone: Its antigen remains unknown.

Study results and caveats: Investigators reported approximately 150 TCR beta chains as tied to cytomegalovirus.

The TCR comes from a man aged 30-40 years in good health and CMV-seropositive. The sequencing sample was made of PBMCs.

CDR3: CASSPEGWYQETQYF. CDR3 sequence (DNA): TGTGCCAGCTCACCCGAGGGGTGGTACCAAGAGACCCAGTACTTC. The chain employs TRBV18 and TRBJ2-5; perhaps D is TRBD1 or TRBD2 (5 bases each). Germline CDR1 reads KGHSH; CDR2 reads LQKENI. The ends were cut back, 3 bases at V and 0 bases at J, with 11 bases in the middle. The CDR3 sequence is 15 residues long.